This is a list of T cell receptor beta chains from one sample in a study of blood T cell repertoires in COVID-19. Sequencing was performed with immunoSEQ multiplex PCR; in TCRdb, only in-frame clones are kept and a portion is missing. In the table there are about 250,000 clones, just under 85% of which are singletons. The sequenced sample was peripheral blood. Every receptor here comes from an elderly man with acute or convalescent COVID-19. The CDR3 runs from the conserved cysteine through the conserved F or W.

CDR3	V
CASSLGNRGGGYTEAFF	TRBV5-1
CASRRTGPDTQYF	TRBV27
CASSAGTYSNQPQHF	TRBV28
CASSLAMAANEKLFF	TRBV5-1
CASSFSGPSNYGYTF	TRBV6-5
CASSPQGANQPQHF	TRBV18
CASSQDRQGEAFF	TRBV3-1/TRBV3-2
CASRTGSGNTIYF	TRBV19
CASSPADGSYEQYF	TRBV7-9
CASRTGGNHEQYF	TRBV6-6
CATSDPPGQGYQETQYF	TRBV24-1
CAWSSGTGYQPQHF	TRBV30
CASSQEVAGFFPDTQYF	TRBV4-1
CASSFLPGTVLYGYTF	TRBV6-5
CASSPLEAGEQYF	TRBV18
CASSPLWGTGSSPLHF	TRBV3-1/TRBV3-2
CASSSRQGGGSNSPLHF	TRBV5-1
CATSDLTGTGVNEQFF	TRBV24-1
CAWSGGGPEAFF	TRBV30
CASSSSGGGTGELFF	TRBV2
CASRWGTPPYEQYF	TRBV28
CATSRSGSNGYTF	TRBV15
CASSRGTGGWGEAFF	TRBV2
CAWRQFYEQYF	TRBV30
CASSLAGGPLGNSPLHF	TRBV5-1
CSVSPTGGGTDTQYF	TRBV29-1
CASSSGRARDNQPQHF	TRBV7-6
CAGRDSIFTGELFF	TRBV28
CASNPDRAYNEQFF	TRBV6-5
CASRGGGGPEKLFF	TRBV6-5
CASSRGGPGTVDTEAFF	TRBV21-1
CASSIRTDMNTEAFF	TRBV5-1
CASRPGNYGYTF	TRBV12-3/TRBV12-4
CASSFQGLETQYF	TRBV12-3/TRBV12-4
CASSQDLRGGYGYTF	TRBV4-2
CASSWGGSTPEQYF	TRBV6-5
CASSARGAESDTQYF	TRBV28
CASSLSTGNTIYF	TRBV3-1/TRBV3-2
CASGPGQDLGPQHF	TRBV12-5
CASSVGQGGQTQYF	TRBV9
CASNPAGSSYNSPLHF	TRBV28
CASSIRGPRQADTQYF	TRBV5-1
CATSELGTANNEQFF	TRBV24-1
CASSPGRGRTEAFF	TRBV18
CASSREGSYEQYF	TRBV2
CASSLADEQYF	TRBV5-1
CASSIGPRGRGETQYF	TRBV19
CASSPQGLNTEAFF	TRBV6-2/TRBV6-3
CASSIGRQGTGELFF	TRBV19
CASRLGPPYEQYF	TRBV6-5
CASIKNTEAFF	TRBV12-3/TRBV12-4
CASRATGEWSYEQYF	TRBV6-5
CASSMAGGSDTQYF	TRBV19
CASSRFQGAEAFF	TRBV7-2
CASTSEVLGYTF	TRBV28
CASSLSGTFGNTIYF	TRBV2
CASRAGTGGTYEQYF	TRBV6-5
CASSLGGVGDEKLFF	TRBV5-1
CASSIAPGINTGELFF	TRBV19